This TCR beta chain is from a study of T cell changes during pregnancy in multiple sclerosis. Using immunoSEQ multiplex PCR, the repertoire was profiled, and TCRdb retains in-frame clones only, with some absent. The data contain approximately 99,000 clones, about 93% of them singletons. The germline V gene encodes CDR1 LNHDA and CDR2 SQIVND (reference sequence). Trimming shortened V by 5 bases and J by 0 bases, and 10 bases separated the two germline ends. The CDR3 has 14 amino acids. The gene calls are TRBV19 and TRBJ1-2, with D possibly being TRBD1 (5 bases). The sequenced sample was peripheral blood, obtained after pregnancy. The clonotype was recovered from a female donor with multiple sclerosis, enrolled in a pregnancy study. As DNA, the CDR3 is TGTGCCAGTAGTCCTCGGACACCTAACTATGGCTACACCTTC. It specifies CASSPRTPNYGYTF.